Below are 27 T cell receptor beta chains sequenced from a single sample in a study of shared clonotypes between healthy human individuals. TCRdb's table, derived via immunoSEQ multiplex PCR, lists solely in-frame clones and lacks some. The table has around 1.5 million clones, about 98% seen once; the top ten hold less than 0.55%. What was sequenced was naive CD4+ T cells sorted from blood. The subset denotes: CD45RA+ positively selected. The receptor set was obtained from a young man in good health.

V usage is TRBV11-2 and J usage is TRBJ2-1; 10 bases map to TRBD2. This CDR3 contains 14 residues. The junction had 8 bases not matched to a gene; V was cut back by 11 bases and J by 4 bases. Per germline, CDR1 SGHAT and CDR2 FQNNGV. DNA of the CDR3: TGTGCCGGTGGGGCTAGCGGGGGATACAATGAGCAGTTCTTC. Protein sequence: CAGGASGGYNEQFF.

V gene TRBV5-1 combines with J gene TRBJ2-7, with D perhaps matching TRBD1 (6 bases). The CDR3 loop spans 16 amino acids. V was trimmed by 0 bases and J by 2 bases, leaving 15 bases between them. CDR1 and CDR2 from the germline V gene are SGHRS and YFSETQ. CDR3 DNA sequence: TGCGCCAGCAGCTTGGAGGGGGAACAGGGAACCTACGAGCAGTACTTC. Its translation: CASSLEGEQGTYEQYF. Complete variable domain (other parts from reference TRBV5-1 and TRBJ2-7): KAGVTQTPRYLIKTRGQQVTLSCSPISGHRSVSWYQQTPGQGLQFLFEYFSETQRNKGNFPGRFSGRQFSNSRSEMNVSTLELGDSALYLCASSLEGEQGTYEQYFGPGTRLTVT.

The chain has TRBV7-2 and TRBJ2-1; 14 bases agree with TRBD2. The ends lost 5 bases at V and 8 bases at J; junction bases unmatched: 8. CDR1 is SGHTA and CDR2 is FQGNSA in the germline V gene. This CDR3 is built from 16 residues. CDR3 amino acids: CASSPRLAGGRDEQFF. The CDR3 DNA is TGTGCCAGCAGCCCCAGACTAGCGGGAGGGCGGGATGAGCAGTTCTTC.

This clone was seen a single time. The chain joins TRBV29-1 to TRBJ1-1, with 8 bases lining up with TRBD1. Germline CDR1 SQVTM, CDR2 ANQGSEA. J lost 4 bases, V lost 7 bases, and 5 bases had no gene match. The length of the CDR3 is 12 residues. DNA for the CDR3: TGCAGCGGCCTCAGGGGGCTCACTGAAGCTTTCTTT. Translation: CSGLRGLTEAFF.

The V and J genes are TRBV18 and TRBJ2-6; 11 bases are a match to TRBD2. Looked up from germline, CDR1 is KGHSH and CDR2 is LQKENI. The CDR3 loop spans 18 amino acids. V was pared by 4 bases and J by 0 bases, with 5 bases of the junction left unmatched. In DNA, the CDR3 is TGTGCCAGCTCACTCCCGGGACTAGCGGTCTCTGGGGCCAACGTCCTGACTTTC. The encoded protein is CASSLPGLAVSGANVLTF.

The V call is TRBV2, the J call TRBJ2-3; a weak D match, TRBD2 (5 bases). V lost 4 bases to trimming and J lost 7 bases, with 15 bases between them. This CDR3 spans 14 amino acids. CDR1 and CDR2 (germline): SNHLY, FYNNEI. As DNA, the CDR3 is TGTGCCAGCAGTGCTAGGGAGACTCCCCATACGCAGTATTTT. It specifies CASSARETPHTQYF. Full variable domain (missing parts from reference TRBV2 and TRBJ2-3): EPEVTQTPSHQVTQMGQEVILRCVPISNHLYFYWYRQILGQKVEFLVSFYNNEISEKSEIFDDQFSVERPDGSNFTLKIRSTKLEDSAMYFCASSARETPHTQYFGPGTRLTVL.

The chain joins TRBV7-8 to TRBJ2-7; 8 bases agree with TRBD2. Germline CDR1 and CDR2: SGHVS and FQNEAQ. Trimming took 4 bases from V and 6 from J; bases not matched to a gene: 5. The length of the CDR3 is 13 residues. This chain's CDR3 is CASSSAGVGEQYF. The CDR3 coding sequence is TGTGCCAGCAGCTCAGCGGGAGTGGGCGAGCAGTACTTC.

The CDR3: CASSTYETQYF. The CDR3 nucleotides read TGTGCCAGCAGCACATATGAGACCCAGTACTTC. The rearrangement uses TRBV7-9 and TRBJ2-5, with D unresolved. CDR1 and CDR2 (germline): SEHNR, FQNEAQ (reference sequence). Trimming pared 5 bases from V and 5 bases from J, leaving 6 bases between. This CDR3 is built from 11 residues.

The chain couples TRBV7-9 to TRBJ2-1; tentatively, D is TRBD1 or TRBD2 (5 bases each). Germline CDR1 and CDR2: SEHNR and FQNEAQ (reference sequence). V was pared by 5 bases and J by 10 bases, with 24 bases between. The CDR3 sequence is 16 residues long. The CDR3 sequence is CASSLSRDRREREQFF. CDR3 nucleotide sequence: TGTGCCAGCAGCCTATCCCGGGACCGGCGCGAACGGGAGCAGTTCTTC.

Details on this clone: Other DNA sequences in this specimen translate into the identical CDR3. V and J are TRBV6-5 and TRBJ1-5; the match to TRBD1 covers 7 bases. This CDR3 is 14 amino acids long. CDR1 is MNHEY, CDR2 SVGAGI, per germline. V gave up 6 bases and J gave up 2 bases; unmatched junction bases: 4. CDR3 coding DNA: TGTGCCAGCAGCCGACAGGGCGGCAATCAGCCCCAGCATTTT. Protein product: CASSRQGGNQPQHF.

This sequence joins TRBV2 and TRBJ1-2; D gene ambiguous. V was trimmed by 7 bases and J by 8 bases, leaving 11 bases between them. This CDR3 is built from 11 residues. CDR1 and CDR2 from the germline V gene are SNHLY and FYNNEI. CDR3 residues: CASTQWEGYTF. CDR3 nucleotides: TGTGCCAGCACGCAGTGGGAAGGCTACACCTTC.

The chain employs TRBV5-4 and TRBJ2-5; D gene ambiguous. Germline V gene lookup returns CDR1 SGHNT and CDR2 YYREEE (reference sequence). The V end lost 3 bases, the J end lost 2 bases, and 14 bases lay between the germline ends. CDR3 length equals 15 residues. Here the CDR3 DNA reads TGTGCCAGCAGCTCCGGACCCTGGAAACAAGAGACCCAGTACTTC. This translates into CASSSGPWKQETQYF.

This clone is a singleton in its sample. The CDR3 nucleotides are TGTGCCAGCAGCTTAGCTCCGGGACTAGCGATATCTCCGAGGATTAACTACGAGCAGTACTTC. Amino acids: CASSLAPGLAISPRINYEQYF. This chain links TRBV7-6 with TRBJ2-7; TRBD2 matches 10 bases. Germline loops: CDR1 SGHVS, CDR2 FNYEAQ. CDR3 length: 21 amino acids. J gave up 3 bases and V 0 bases, and 20 bases lay outside the gene matches.

The rearrangement uses TRBV29-1 and TRBJ1-6; D uncertain. This CDR3 comprises 15 residues. The germline V gene encodes CDR1 SQVTM and CDR2 ANQGSEA. The ends were cut back, 6 bases at V and 0 bases at J, with 12 bases in the middle. The CDR3 sequence is CSVRAGSSYNSPLHF. The CDR3 bases are TGCAGCGTCCGTGCAGGTAGCTCCTATAATTCACCCCTCCACTTT.

The chain carries TRBV7-3 and TRBJ2-1; D not certain. V was trimmed by 0 bases and J by 8 bases, leaving 8 bases between them. The V gene's germline CDR1 is SGHTA and CDR2 FQGTGA. This CDR3 contains 13 residues. Here the CDR3 reads CASSLTQRYEQFF. The CDR3 region has the DNA TGTGCCAGCAGCTTAACCCAGAGGTATGAGCAGTTCTTC.

The chain links TRBV25-1 to TRBJ1-2; TRBD1 might be the D (5 bases). Trimming cost V 5 bases and J 4 bases, with 14 bases left between them. Germline V lookup: CDR1 MGHDK, CDR2 SYGVNS. This CDR3 comprises 14 residues. CDR3 nucleotide sequence: TGTGCCAGCAGTCCCTCGGGGCCCGGCTATGGCTACACCTTC. Its protein is CASSPSGPGYGYTF.

The chain carries TRBV7-9 and TRBJ2-7; 9 positions match TRBD1. V lost 5 bases to trimming and J lost 5 bases; unmatched junction nucleotides: 10. Germline V lookup: CDR1 SEHNR, CDR2 FQNEAQ (reference sequence). This CDR3 has 15 amino acids. The CDR3 here is CASSVTGGSSNEQYF. CDR3 sequence (DNA): TGTGCCAGCAGCGTTACAGGGGGCTCCTCGAACGAGCAGTACTTC. Full variable domain (missing parts from reference TRBV7-9 and TRBJ2-7): DTGVSQNPRHKITKRGQNVTFRCDPISEHNRLYWYRQTLGQGPEFLTYFQNEAQLEKSRLLSDRFSAERPKGSFSTLEIQRTEQGDSAMYLCASSVTGGSSNEQYFGPGTRLTVT.

This chain links TRBV4-1 with TRBJ1-1; 7 bases fit TRBD1. The V and J ends lost 3 bases and 1 base, in that order; junction bases with no gene match: 8. The CDR3 totals 16 residues. Germline CDR1 is MGHRA and CDR2 is YSYEKL. Here the CDR3 DNA reads TGCGCCAGCAGCCAGCGATTCGGACAGGAGAACACTGAAGCTTTCTTT. Translated: CASSQRFGQENTEAFF.

The chain has TRBV27 and TRBJ2-7; D could derive from TRBD1 or TRBD2 (5 bases each). Germline-derived CDR1 and CDR2 are MNHEY and SMNVEV (reference sequence). The V end lost 0 bases, the J end lost 2 bases, and 8 bases lay between the germline ends. This CDR3 contains 14 residues. The CDR3 DNA follows: TGTGCCAGCAGTTTATCGTCGGGGCCCTACGAGCAGTACTTC. Protein product: CASSLSSGPYEQYF.

The chain has TRBV27 and TRBJ1-5; D gene uncertain. Trimming pared 2 bases from V and 6 bases from J, leaving 14 bases between. The CDR3 sequence is 15 residues long. Germline V CDR1 and CDR2: MNHEY, SMNVEV (reference sequence). This CDR3 is CASSLATPVGQPQHF. The CDR3, as DNA: TGTGCCAGCAGTTTAGCTACACCCGTGGGTCAGCCCCAGCATTTT.

The chain combines TRBV10-3 with TRBJ2-7; 9 nucleotides line up with TRBD1. V was clipped by 6 bases and J by 2 bases; unmatched bases: 8. Germline V gene sequence: CDR1 ENHRY, CDR2 SYGVKD. This CDR3 has 15 residues. CDR3 in amino acids: CAIRGEGTGTYEQYF. The CDR3 coding sequence is TGTGCCATCAGGGGAGAGGGGACAGGGACCTACGAGCAGTACTTC.

This chain joins TRBV2 and TRBJ2-7, with 9 nucleotides matching TRBD1. CDR3 length: 14 residues. After removal of 6 bases from V and 3 bases from J, the junction contained 6 bases not matched to a gene. Germline V lookup: CDR1 SNHLY, CDR2 FYNNEI. The CDR3 reads CASRTGTGHYEQYF. CDR3 in DNA: TGTGCCAGCAGAACCGGGACAGGGCACTACGAGCAGTACTTC.

The chain combines TRBV2 with TRBJ2-3; D gene ambiguous. The CDR3 length is 15 residues. Germline lookup yields CDR1 SNHLY and CDR2 FYNNEI. The V and J ends lost 2 bases and 2 bases respectively, with 11 bases between them. Here the CDR3 reads CASSEIIGPTDTQYF. CDR3 sequence (DNA): TGTGCCAGCAGTGAAATCATAGGACCCACAGATACGCAGTATTTT.

The CDR3 DNA sequence: TGTGCCAGCAGTATCTGGGGGGGAGATACGCAGTATTTT. This translates into CASSIWGGDTQYF. The chain employs TRBV7-3 and TRBJ2-3; 7 nucleotides agree with TRBD2. The CDR3 is 13 residues long. The V and J ends lost 6 bases and 5 bases, in that order; junction bases with no gene match: 5. The germline V gene encodes CDR1 SGHTA and CDR2 FQGTGA.

The chain employs TRBV21-1 and TRBJ2-3. TRBV21-1 corresponds to a pseudogene. The CDR3 contains 16 residues. This CDR3 reads CASSKVCLKRDATQYF. Here the CDR3 DNA reads TGTGCCAGCAGCAAAGTCTGCCTCAAGAGGGACGCTACGCAGTATTTT.

The CDR3 is CASSLATFLRETQYF. The CDR3 DNA reads as TGTGCCAGCAGCTTAGCGACTTTTCTAAGGGAGACCCAGTACTTC. The chain carries TRBV7-8 and TRBJ2-5, with D unclear. The V gene lost 0 bases and the J gene lost 5 bases, with 13 bases spanning the gap. CDR3 size: 15 residues. Germline lookup yields CDR1 SGHVS and CDR2 FQNEAQ. The full variable domain, in which reference TRBV7-8 and TRBJ2-5 provide the parts outside the CDR3, is GAGVSQSPRYKVAKRGQDVALRCDPISGHVSLFWYQQALGQGPEFLTYFQNEAQLDKSGLPSDRFFAERPEGSVSTLKIQRTQQEDSAVYLCASSLATFLRETQYFGPGTRLLVL.

The chain joins TRBV9 to TRBJ2-7; 11 positions agree with TRBD1. Germline-derived CDR1 and CDR2 are SGDLS and YYNGEE. The CDR3 covers 14 residues. V lost 4 bases and J lost 5; bases outside the gene matches: 5. The CDR3 region is CASSRDRGSNEQYF. As DNA, the CDR3 is TGTGCCAGCAGCCGGGACAGGGGGTCTAACGAGCAGTACTTC.